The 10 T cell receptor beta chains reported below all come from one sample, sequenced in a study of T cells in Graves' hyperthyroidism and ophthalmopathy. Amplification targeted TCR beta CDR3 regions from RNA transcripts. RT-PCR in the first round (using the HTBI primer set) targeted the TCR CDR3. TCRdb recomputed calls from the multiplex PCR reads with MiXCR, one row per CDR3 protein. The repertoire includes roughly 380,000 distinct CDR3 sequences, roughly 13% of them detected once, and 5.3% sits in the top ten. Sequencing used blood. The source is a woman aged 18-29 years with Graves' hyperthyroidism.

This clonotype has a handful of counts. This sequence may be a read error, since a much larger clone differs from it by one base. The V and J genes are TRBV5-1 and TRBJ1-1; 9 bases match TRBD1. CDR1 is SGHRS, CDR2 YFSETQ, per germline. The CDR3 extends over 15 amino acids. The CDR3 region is CASSSGGTGLTGAFF. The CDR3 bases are TGCGCCAGCAGCTCCGGCGGGACAGGGCTCACTGGAGCTTTCTTT.

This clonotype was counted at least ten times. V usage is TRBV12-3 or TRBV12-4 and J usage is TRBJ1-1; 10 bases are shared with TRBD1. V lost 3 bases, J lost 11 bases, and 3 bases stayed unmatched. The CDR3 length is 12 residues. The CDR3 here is CASSFGTGDAFF. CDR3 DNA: TGTGCCAGCAGTTTCGGGACAGGGGACGCTTTCTTT.

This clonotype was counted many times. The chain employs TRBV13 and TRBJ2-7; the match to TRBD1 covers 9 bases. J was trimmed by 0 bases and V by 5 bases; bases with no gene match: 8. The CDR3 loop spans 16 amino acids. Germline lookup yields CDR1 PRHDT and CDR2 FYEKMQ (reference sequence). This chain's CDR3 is CASSVTGTGRSYEQYF. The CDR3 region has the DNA TGTGCCAGCAGCGTTACCGGGACAGGGCGCTCCTACGAGCAGTACTTC.

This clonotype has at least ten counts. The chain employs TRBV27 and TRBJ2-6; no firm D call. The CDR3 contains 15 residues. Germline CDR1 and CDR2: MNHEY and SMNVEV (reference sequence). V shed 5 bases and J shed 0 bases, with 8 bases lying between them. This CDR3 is CASSPQVSGANVLTF. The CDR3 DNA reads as TGTGCCAGCAGTCCCCAAGTCTCTGGGGCCAACGTCCTGACTTTC.

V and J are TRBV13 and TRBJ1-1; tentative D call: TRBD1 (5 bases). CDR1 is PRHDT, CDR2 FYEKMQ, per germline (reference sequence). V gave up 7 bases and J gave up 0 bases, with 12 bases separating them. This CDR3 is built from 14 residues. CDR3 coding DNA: TGTGCCAGCACCTCCACGGGGCTGAACACTGAAGCTTTCTTT. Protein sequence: CASTSTGLNTEAFF. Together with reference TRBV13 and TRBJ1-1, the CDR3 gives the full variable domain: AAGVIQSPRHLIKEKRETATLKCYPIPRHDTVYWYQQGPGQDPQFLISFYEKMQSDKGSIPDRFSAQQFSDYHSELNMSSLELGDSALYFCASTSTGLNTEAFFGQGTRLTVV.

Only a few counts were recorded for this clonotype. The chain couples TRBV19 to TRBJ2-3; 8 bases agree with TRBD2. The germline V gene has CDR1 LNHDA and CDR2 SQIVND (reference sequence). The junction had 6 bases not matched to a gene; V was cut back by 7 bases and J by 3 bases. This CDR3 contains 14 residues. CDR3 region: CASTDGRATDTQYF. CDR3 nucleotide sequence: TGTGCCAGTACCGACGGGAGGGCAACAGATACGCAGTATTTT. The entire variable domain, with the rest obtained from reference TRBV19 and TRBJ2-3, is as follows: DGGITQSPKYLFRKEGQNVTLSCEQNLNHDAMYWYRQDPGQGLRLIYYSQIVNDFQKGDIAEGYSVSREKKESFPLTVTSAQKNPTAFYLCASTDGRATDTQYFGPGTRLTVL.

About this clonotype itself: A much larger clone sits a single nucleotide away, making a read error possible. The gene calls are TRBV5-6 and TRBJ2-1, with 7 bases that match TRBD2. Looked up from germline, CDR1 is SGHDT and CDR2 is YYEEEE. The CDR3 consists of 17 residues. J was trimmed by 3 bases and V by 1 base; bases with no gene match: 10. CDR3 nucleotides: TGTGCCAGCAGCTTGTACACTAGCGTGATTAACTACAATGAGCAGTTCTTC. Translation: CASSLYTSVINYNEQFF.

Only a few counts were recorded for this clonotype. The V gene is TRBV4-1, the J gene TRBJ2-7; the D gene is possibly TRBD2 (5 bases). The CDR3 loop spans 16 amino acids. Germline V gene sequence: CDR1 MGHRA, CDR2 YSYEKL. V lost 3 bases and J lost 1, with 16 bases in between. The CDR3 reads CASSHGGLDDSYEQYF. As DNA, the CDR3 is TGCGCCAGCAGCCATGGCGGACTGGACGATTCCTACGAGCAGTACTTC.

CDR3 protein: CASSIRGKGYNEQFF. CDR3 nucleotides: TGTGCCAGTAGTATAAGGGGAAAAGGGTACAATGAGCAGTTCTTC. V and J are TRBV19 and TRBJ2-1, with D tentatively TRBD1 (5 bases). The CDR3 totals 15 residues. V was trimmed by 2 bases and J by 4 bases, leaving 12 bases between them. The germline V gene encodes CDR1 LNHDA and CDR2 SQIVND (reference sequence).

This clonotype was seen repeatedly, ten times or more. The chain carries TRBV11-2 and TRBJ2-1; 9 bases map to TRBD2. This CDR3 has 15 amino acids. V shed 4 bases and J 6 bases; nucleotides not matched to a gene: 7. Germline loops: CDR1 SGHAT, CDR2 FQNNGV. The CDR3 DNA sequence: TGTGCCAGCAGCTCGGGACTAGCCATGGCCAATGAGCAGTTCTTC. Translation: CASSSGLAMANEQFF.